Included here is one T cell receptor beta chain sequence, with context. Which antigen it targets is not known. No base qualities exist here, and no much larger clone lies one base off it. The CDR3, from cysteine to phenylalanine, totals 13 residues. Of the read, only the CDR3 DNA is kept; its 39 bases are in frame from base 1. CDR1 and CDR2 are drawn from the germline V gene: MDHEN, SYDVKM. The junction shows trimming of 11 bases on V and 7 bases on J, and the gene matches do not reach 9 bases of it. The cohort comprised 666 healthy bone marrow donors. All cohort members were sampled while nominally healthy, although unrecorded immune exposures were likely present. The donor tested CMV seropositive and was one of the 289 seropositive cohort members. A peripheral blood sample was provided by each donor, and peripheral blood mononuclear cells were used for TCR beta sequencing. The Qiagen DNeasy Blood Extraction Kit was used to extract genomic DNA from the blood cell samples.

The method was the immunoSEQ multiplex PCR assay. A mixture of 60 forward primers for TCR Vbeta segments and 13 reverse primers for TCR Jbeta segments was used in the multiplex PCR. Amplification of the CDR3 region of rearranged TCR beta genes was performed with a multiplex PCR assay on genomic DNA. On the Illumina HiSeq System, the amplified TCR beta libraries were sequenced as 87-base-pair reads. On the study's bioinformatics: A later analysis tallied some 79 million unique TCR beta chains across the 666 repertoires, and about 10 million of those chains were shared by two or more donors. A nearest-neighbor algorithm error-corrected the raw reads and collapsed the reads into unique sequences, merging closely related sequences to remove PCR and sequencing errors. To assign V, D and J gene segments, CDR3 sequences were aligned to IMGT reference sequences. Each retained sequence needed at least a six-nucleotide match to both a V gene segment and a J gene segment. A rearrangement counted as productive if the CDR3 had no stop codons and remained in frame with V and J, and every other rearrangement counted as non-productive. Following IMGT convention, CDR3 was defined as the stretch from the second conserved V-encoded cysteine to the conserved J-encoded phenylalanine. Sequences without an unambiguous match to a single V gene segment were excluded from the earlier analysis of about 630 of the donors. In an earlier analysis of approximately 500 of the donors, a V segment was called functional when productive rearrangements were above 56.7%, and segregating when the standard deviation between donors exceeded 5%. To diagnose cytomegalovirus status from the catalog of TCR beta chain sequences, a statistical classification framework was built. A later analysis assigned V and J genes by comparing TCR nucleotide sequences with IMGT/GENE-DB human TR gene sequences. A later analysis assigned CDR3 sequences and most-parsimonious VDJ recombination scenarios with the TCRdist pipeline. In a later analysis, every TCR beta chain was defined by the combination of its CDR3 amino acid sequence and its V-gene family, and reads without a unique V-gene family were dropped. As a way to deal with suspected cross-contamination and a sequencing artifact, a later analysis dropped nearly 600 nucleotide sequences that were highly shared and had low generation probability. In a later analysis, a clonal expansion index for each public chain was calculated from normalized within-repertoire ranks of inferred template counts. In a later analysis, generation probabilities were computed with a VDJ recombination model fitted to out-of-frame rearrangements, and the resulting probabilities were checked against IGoR. Hypergeometric tests were used in a later analysis to score TCR-TCR, TCR-HLA and TCR-CMV co-occurrence, with a repertoire-size bias correction applied to the TCR pairs. To estimate false discovery rates, a later analysis permuted the HLA or CMV assignments 20 times. A later analysis grouped co-occurring TCRs with DBSCAN, adding TCRdist sequence similarity when clustering within HLA-allele-positive subsets. For co-occurrence clustering, repertoires with fewer than 30,000 or more than 120,000 public chains were excluded, along with five or six repertoires with anomalous nucleotide sharing. Sourced from immuneACCESS, this table was stored by TCRdb with only in-frame sequences that have V and J called. A share of the clones is absent; for the studies checked, an unresolved V gene accounts for under half, and the remainder has no known explanation. D and trimming come from the DNA, and the V and J calls and clone size come from that table. The sample data list over 75,000 clones, and approximately 85% of these were observed just once. The ten top clones hold roughly 3.4% of the sample.

This specimen comes from a study of cytomegalovirus exposure and HLA in healthy donors (TCRdb year 2017). For context, the study as a whole: In an earlier analysis of 450 to 750 of the donors, approximately 300 Gb of sequence data and 90 million to 120 million unique TCR beta sequences from 150 million to 200 million T cells were reported. An early release covering 550 to 650 HLA-typed donors comprised about 300 gigabases of sequencing data and roughly 86 million unique TCR sequences. Of the approximately 370 genotyped donors, less than 90% were placed in the genetic ancestry cluster associated with self-reported Caucasian donors. The study aimed to test whether signatures of past pathogen exposure could be identified by cataloging public T cell receptors. Using immunosequencing, the study profiled T cell repertoires from 640 or so subjects and related those repertoires to cytomegalovirus serostatus. A separate validation cohort of roughly 120 different subjects was used in addition to the approximately 640-subject first cohort. To predict cytomegalovirus infection status, the study combined high-throughput TCR immunosequencing, statistical association of individual TCRs with disease status, and machine learning. A later analysis re-analyzed previously published TCR beta repertoires from 666 donors and added high-resolution HLA genotyping to study TCR occurrence patterns. Rather than drawing on any new phenotypic data, the later analysis identified candidate immune exposures from TCR beta sequences and the way those sequences occurred across donors. An earlier analysis of around 580 of the donors used high-throughput TCR beta sequencing to judge whether each TCR beta V gene segment behaved as functional or pseudogenic. Donor age, sex, ethnicity and CMV serostatus were compiled alongside the repertoire data. A later genetic analysis took genome-wide SNP genotypes for 398 of the 666 donors and used that subset as a discovery cohort. Every repertoire in the discovery cohort had been generated on one and the same sequencing platform. HLA typing covered class I and class II loci at four-digit resolution. The number of typed donors differed by locus: about 629-630 for A, B, C, DRB1 and DQB1; some 500 for DQA1; approximately 600 for DPA1; and 450 to 480 for DPB1. Roughly 5 DR-DQ haplotypes were treated as single units for association and clustering because of strong linkage in the cohort. Among several hundred genotyped donors of the cohort, an average of approximately 240,000 unique TCR beta nucleotide sequences was sequenced per donor, of which approximately 18% were non-productive.

What the study reported, not specific to this receptor: A further reported finding was that TCR beta sequences accurately predicted the HLA-A and HLA-B alleles for most subjects in the first cohort. A later analysis found that most CMV-associated TCR beta chains appeared HLA-restricted, with HLA associations seemingly driven largely by CMV exposure. According to a later genetic analysis, donors in an Asian-associated ancestry cluster had fewer N-insertions in productive TCRs than the approximately 630-donor mean. An earlier analysis of around 600 of the donors showed that most TCR beta V segments appeared in productive rearrangements either about 87% or about 30% of the time, which broadly matched IMGT annotations. A group of highly shared sequence variants was considered likely to be a technical artifact of the sequencing pipeline. Three of the identified cytomegalovirus-associated TCR beta chains were confirmed in vitro to be specific for cytomegalovirus antigens. According to a later analysis, TCR association rates differed among HLA loci, with DRB1 alleles showing the most associated TCRs and HLA-C alleles showing the fewest. Some IMGT-functional V segments, including TRBV6-2 and TRBV6-3, could not be distinguished by the 87-base-pair reads and were therefore excluded. The classifier was reported to diagnose cytomegalovirus status with high specificity and sensitivity in both the original and validation cohorts. The study listed 150 to 200 TCR beta chains as associated with cytomegalovirus. Several of the top co-occurrence clusters appeared to be linked to parvovirus B19, influenza, CMV and Epstein-Barr virus, according to a later analysis. A later analysis associated about 17,000 TCR beta sequences with specific HLA alleles at a false discovery rate of 0.05. Over 15 rarely observed V segments, including chromosome 9 orphons, were excluded from the earlier analysis of about 600 of the donors because counts were too low. Assigning TCR associations to individual alleles was difficult when HLA alleles, especially DR and DQ, strongly co-occurred. A later genetic analysis associated a missense DCLRE1C variant with V-gene and J-gene trimming of TCR beta chains, and an independent cohort replicated the association. Because some donors lacked HLA typing at each locus, the association tests relied only on the typed subset. Linkage disequilibrium might explain the correlated functional status among segregating V segments, but an unknown experimental factor could not be excluded. The cohort was sequenced for TCR beta chains only, and without alpha or paired-chain data the features that could be detected were limited. The authors suggested that the approach could potentially be generalized to other disease states and immunological phenotypes. Most TCR sequences were seen in very few donors, while some public TCRs were found in many individuals. CMV serostatus was the only immune exposure information available for the cohort. A later analysis found that HLA-associated TCR beta chains were more clonally expanded and had lower generation probabilities than equally common non-associated chains. The presence/absence analyses assumed that sequencing depth was roughly uniform across donors, and that assumption may not be true.

The sequence joins TRBV28 to TRBJ2-2; 8 middle bases align to TRBD1. Sequences were obtained from PBMCs. This TCR derives from a young man in good health and CMV-seropositive. The DNA reads TGTGCCGGGCAGCAGGGGGCTGGCGGGGAGCTGTTTTTT. This yields the protein CAGQQGAGGELFF.